This entry lists 13 T cell receptor beta chains sequenced from one sample in a study of blood T cell repertoires in COVID-19. The table came from immunoSEQ multiplex PCR; TCRdb's copy has only in-frame clones and leaves some out. The data contain some 110,000 clones, roughly 87% of them seen just once; the ten biggest clones take up 7.7%. Source material: peripheral blood. Every receptor here comes from a human donor in a cohort sampled during active COVID-19.

The chain carries TRBV10-3 and TRBJ1-2; TRBD1 might be the D (6 bases). Looked up from germline, CDR1 is ENHRY and CDR2 is SYGVKD. The CDR3 length is 14 residues. Trimming removed 6 bases from V and 0 bases from J, with 11 bases in between. CDR3 DNA: TGTGCCATCAGGGACAGTGGGTCTAACTATGGCTACACCTTC. Its translation is CAIRDSGSNYGYTF.

This clone was detected ten times or more. The rearrangement joins TRBV11-2 to TRBJ1-5, with 7 bases that match TRBD1. V shed 2 bases, J shed 0 bases, and the junction held 1 base outside the gene matches. CDR3 size: 15 residues. The germline V gene encodes CDR1 SGHAT and CDR2 FQNNGV. CDR3 DNA sequence: TGTGCCAGCAGCTTAACAGGGGCTAGCAATCAGCCCCAGCATTTT. Its protein product is CASSLTGASNQPQHF.

V gene TRBV6-5 combines with J gene TRBJ1-3; 7 bases are a match to TRBD1. V lost 4 bases, J lost 4 bases, and 7 bases stayed unmatched. Germline CDR1 MNHEY, CDR2 SVGAGI. This CDR3 has 15 amino acids. The CDR3 DNA reads TGTGCCAGCAGTTCAAAGGGGGCAGAAGGAAACACCATATATTTT. Translated, it gives CASSSKGAEGNTIYF.

The gene calls are TRBV25-1 and TRBJ1-1; D possibly corresponds to TRBD1 (5 bases). Germline-derived CDR1 and CDR2 are MGHDK and SYGVNS. Trimming removed 3 bases at V and 3 bases at J, with 17 bases between. CDR3 length: 16 amino acids. The chain's CDR3 is CASSDAAGSEDTEAFF. In DNA, the CDR3 is TGTGCCAGCAGTGATGCGGCAGGGTCCGAGGACACTGAAGCTTTCTTT.

The rearrangement uses TRBV4-1 and TRBJ1-1; no clear D. The germline V gene has CDR1 MGHRA and CDR2 YSYEKL. Trimming cost V 0 bases and J 11 bases, with 13 bases left between them. The CDR3 runs 13 residues. The CDR3 is CASSQDRMVQAFF. The CDR3 DNA reads as TGCGCCAGCAGCCAAGATCGTATGGTTCAGGCTTTCTTT.

The rearrangement uses TRBV19 and TRBJ1-5; 8 nucleotides match TRBD1. CDR1 and CDR2 from the germline V gene are LNHDA and SQIVND (reference sequence). The CDR3 runs to 14 residues. Losses at the gene ends were 4 bases for V and 5 bases for J; bases not matched to a gene: 4. In DNA form, the CDR3 reads TGTGCCAGTAGTAGCAGGGGGCGAGATCAGCCCCAGCATTTT. It translates to CASSSRGRDQPQHF.

This clone was counted once. The chain recombines TRBV5-1 with TRBJ2-1, with D perhaps TRBD2 (6 bases). Germline CDR1 and CDR2: SGHRS and YFSETQ. V lost 4 bases, J lost 4 bases, and 24 bases lay in between. This CDR3 has 18 amino acids. CDR3 nucleotide sequence: TGCGCCAGCAGCCTTGACACCATAGCGGCCGTTCGGTACAATGAGCAGTTCTTC. It yields the protein CASSLDTIAAVRYNEQFF. The whole variable domain, filled in from reference TRBV5-1 and TRBJ2-1, reads KAGVTQTPRYLIKTRGQQVTLSCSPISGHRSVSWYQQTPGQGLQFLFEYFSETQRNKGNFPGRFSGRQFSNSRSEMNVSTLELGDSALYLCASSLDTIAAVRYNEQFFGPGTRLTVL.

The chain carries TRBV5-4 and TRBJ1-1; D is unclear. V shed 4 bases and J shed 1 base, with 11 bases lying between them. CDR1 SGHNT and CDR2 YYREEE come from the germline V gene (reference sequence). This CDR3 has 14 amino acids. CDR3 residues: CASSRPSKNTEAFF. CDR3 DNA sequence: TGTGCCAGCAGCCGCCCGTCTAAGAACACTGAAGCTTTCTTT.

CDR3 protein: CASSLFDRGKTQYF. CDR3 coding DNA: TGTGCCAGCTCACTCTTCGACAGGGGAAAGACCCAGTACTTC. The chain combines TRBV18 with TRBJ2-5, with 8 positions matching TRBD1. The CDR3 contains 14 residues. Germline assignment: CDR1 KGHSH and CDR2 LQKENI. Trimming at V came to 4 bases and at J to 6 bases, leaving 7 bases not matched to a gene.

The V and J genes are TRBV29-1 and TRBJ2-3, with 10 bases identical to TRBD2. J gave up 9 bases and V 4 bases, and 13 bases lay outside the gene matches. The CDR3 runs 15 residues. Germline V gene lookup returns CDR1 SQVTM and CDR2 ANQGSEA. The CDR3 protein is CSVGGGSGRRKTQYF. The CDR3 DNA is TGCAGCGTTGGGGGGGGTAGCGGGAGGCGAAAGACGCAGTATTTT.

This clone was seen only a few times. The chain joins TRBV11-2 to TRBJ2-4; 10 bases agree with TRBD2. The germline gives CDR1 SGHAT, CDR2 FQNNGV. Trimming at V came to 5 bases and at J to 7 bases, leaving 8 bases not matched to a gene. This CDR3 is built from 15 residues. CDR3 residues: CASSRLAGDRNIQYF. CDR3 coding DNA: TGTGCCAGCAGCCGGCTAGCGGGAGATAGGAACATTCAGTACTTC.

This chain joins TRBV29-1 and TRBJ2-1; 9 positions match TRBD1. The CDR3 is 15 amino acids. V lost 6 bases to trimming and J lost 8 bases; unmatched junction nucleotides: 14. In germline, CDR1 is SQVTM, CDR2 ANQGSEA. The CDR3 DNA follows: TGCAGCGTCCGGGACAGGGTAGGTGGGAGTGATGAGCAGTTCTTC. This translates into CSVRDRVGGSDEQFF.

The chain employs TRBV5-4 and TRBJ2-5, with TRBD2 matching over 12 bases. The V and J ends lost 4 bases and 5 bases, in that order; junction bases with no gene match: 9. CDR3 length equals 16 residues. From germline, CDR1 is SGHNT and CDR2 YYREEE (reference sequence). The CDR3 loop is CASSPGLAGLLETQYF. The CDR3 coding sequence is TGTGCCAGCAGCCCGGGACTAGCGGGTTTACTGGAGACCCAGTACTTC.